Listed below are T cell receptor beta chains from one sample, sequenced in a study of T-cell reconstitution after alpha-beta-depleted transplantation in children. TCRdb re-called the PCR reads with MiXCR, one entry per CDR3 protein. The sample gives some 390,000 distinct CDR3 sequences, roughly 22% of which show up once; 3.8% is in the top ten. The sample here was PBMCs from the stem cell graft donor, taken from the stem cell graft. The receptors stem from a human donor who donated a stem cell graft to a child with acute myeloid leukemia. Both conserved end residues are part of each CDR3. A D gene is named only where the DNA matches it firmly. Size values are once, few and many counts, or a class for expanded clones, and some rows have none.

v_gene	d_gene	abundance	j_gene	CDR3nt	CDR3aa
TRBV7-2	NA	NA	TRBJ2-7	TGTGCCAGCAGCTTATCGGCAAACAAACCATACGAGCAGTACTTC	CASSLSANKPYEQYF
TRBV20-1	TRBD2	many	TRBJ2-7	TGCAGTGCTAGAGGATCTAGCGGCCTCGAGCAGTACTTC	CSARGSSGLEQYF
TRBV12-3/TRBV12-4	TRBD1	NA	TRBJ2-7	TGTGCCAGCAGTTTTGACAGGGGGCAGTACTTC	CASSFDRGQYF
TRBV20-1	NA	few	TRBJ2-1	TGCAGTGTCCAGCACCGGGACCCAGAGCGTGGGTATGAGCAGTTCTTC	CSVQHRDPERGYEQFF
TRBV3-1	NA	few	TRBJ2-3	TGTGCCAGCAGCTCCGAGACGGTGACAGATACGCAGTATTTT	CASSSETVTDTQYF
TRBV11-1	TRBD2	few	TRBJ2-1	TGTGCCAGCAGCCCCAGGTGGGGGGGAAACAATGAGCAGTTCTTC	CASSPRWGGNNEQFF
TRBV12-3/TRBV12-4	TRBD1	few	TRBJ1-5	TGTGCCTGCGGACAGGGCAATCAGCCCCAGCATTTT	CACGQGNQPQHF
TRBV2	TRBD2	few	TRBJ2-1	TGTGCCAGCTGGGACTACAGCATTCTCAATGAGCAGTTCTTC	CASWDYSILNEQFF
TRBV25-1	NA	few	TRBJ2-4	TGTGCCAGCAGTGATAAAACTCAAAACATTCAGTACTTC	CASSDKTQNIQYF
TRBV28	TRBD2	NA	TRBJ2-3	TGTGCCAGCAGTTACGGGACTAGCGGATTTAGCACAGATACGCAGTATTTT	CASSYGTSGFSTDTQYF
TRBV5-1	TRBD1	many	TRBJ2-2	TGCGCCAGCAGCTTAGGACAGGGCCTTAACACCGGGGAGCTGTTTTTT	CASSLGQGLNTGELFF
TRBV5-1	NA	NA	TRBJ2-5	TGCGCCAGCAGCTTCGAGGGCCCAAAGACCCAGTACTTC	CASSFEGPKTQYF
TRBV6-2/TRBV6-3	TRBD2	few	TRBJ2-7	TGTGCCACCTCGGGACTAGCGGGCAGGAGCTCCTACGAGCAGTACTTC	CATSGLAGRSSYEQYF
TRBV6-2/TRBV6-3	NA	few	TRBJ2-5	TGTGCCAGCAGTTCCCATAGTCGGGGAGGCGGAGAGACCCAGTACTTC	CASSSHSRGGGETQYF
TRBV29-1	NA	many	TRBJ1-1	TGCAGCGTTGAGGGGAGGCGGGAAGCTTTCTTT	CSVEGRREAFF
TRBV29-1	TRBD2	NA	TRBJ2-3	TGCAGCGTTGGACGACTAGCGATCAGCACAGATACGCAGTATTTT	CSVGRLAISTDTQYF
TRBV15	TRBD2	NA	TRBJ2-1	TGTGCCACCAGCAGAGCGACTAGCGGGAGTCCGTATGAGCAGTTCTTC	CATSRATSGSPYEQFF
TRBV4-1	NA	NA	TRBJ2-7	TGCGCCAGCAGCCAAGATAGAGCGAAGGGGTACGAGCAGTACTTC	CASSQDRAKGYEQYF
TRBV7-2	NA	few	TRBJ1-2	TGTGCCAGCAGCTTAGCGGCGGCAGAGTCCTATGGCTACACCTTC	CASSLAAAESYGYTF
TRBV24-1	TRBD1	many	TRBJ2-1	TGTGCCACCAGTGATGGGGACAGGGGCCTCTACAATGAGCAGTTCTTC	CATSDGDRGLYNEQFF
TRBV4-1	NA	NA	TRBJ2-7	TGCGCCAGCAGCCAAGATTCGGCAGCCTCCTACGAGCAGTACTTC	CASSQDSAASYEQYF
TRBV28	NA	NA	TRBJ1-1	TGTGCCAGCGCACAGGGAAGCACTGAAGCTTTCTTT	CASAQGSTEAFF
TRBV29-1	NA	few	TRBJ2-3	TGCAGCGTTACGTGGGGGGTCGGGAGCACAGATACGCAGTATTTT	CSVTWGVGSTDTQYF
TRBV12-3/TRBV12-4	NA	NA	TRBJ2-4	TGTGCCAGCAGTTTACAGGGAAACATTCAGTACTTC	CASSLQGNIQYF
TRBV20-1	TRBD2	NA	TRBJ2-5	TGCAGTGCTGGAGTAGCGGACGGGGGGGAGACCCAGTACTTC	CSAGVADGGETQYF
TRBV7-8	NA	NA	TRBJ2-1	TGTGCCAGTGGAGGTAACCTAGCTGGTGAGCAGTTCTTC	CASGGNLAGEQFF
TRBV15	NA	few	TRBJ1-4	TGTGCCACCAGCCCCTGGGGAAGAGGAGTAGAAAAACTGTTTTTT	CATSPWGRGVEKLFF
TRBV29-1	NA	many	TRBJ2-3	TGCAGCGTTGAGGTCACAGATACGCAGTATTTT	CSVEVTDTQYF
TRBV25-1	NA	NA	TRBJ1-5	TGTGCCAGCAGTGAAGGGAGTAGCAATCAGCCCCAGCATTTT	CASSEGSSNQPQHF
TRBV4-2	TRBD1	few	TRBJ1-1	TGTGCCAGCAGCCAAGAGGGACAGGGGTTCACTGAAGCTTTCTTT	CASSQEGQGFTEAFF
TRBV19	TRBD2	many	TRBJ2-3	TGTGCCAGTAGTCAGGAGGCGGGAGAATCAGATACGCAGTATTTT	CASSQEAGESDTQYF
TRBV6-5	TRBD1	many	TRBJ2-3	TGTGCCAGCAGTTACCTCGGCAGGGGGCGAATAGATACGCAGTATTTT	CASSYLGRGRIDTQYF
TRBV5-1	NA	NA	TRBJ2-5	TGCGCCAGCAGCGGGTCAAGCGGTCAAGAGACCCAGTACTTC	CASSGSSGQETQYF
TRBV28	NA	few	TRBJ2-3	TGTGCCAGCAGCCCCCTGCTGGATACGCAGTATTTT	CASSPLLDTQYF
TRBV6-1	NA	few	TRBJ2-1	TGTGCCAGCACTAAGGGACTTGGCTCCTACAATGAGCAGTTCTTC	CASTKGLGSYNEQFF
TRBV20-1	TRBD1	NA	TRBJ2-7	TGCAGTGTCAGAAGACAGGGGGTCAATCGACGAATATCCTACGAGCAGTACTTC	CSVRRQGVNRRISYEQYF
TRBV6-1	TRBD1	few	TRBJ1-2	TGTGCCAGCAGTCTTAGCGACAGGGCCGCTGGCTACACCTTC	CASSLSDRAAGYTF
TRBV12-3/TRBV12-4	TRBD2	few	TRBJ2-1	TGTGCCAGCAGTTCCGGACTAGCGGGAGATAATGAGCAGTTCTTC	CASSSGLAGDNEQFF
TRBV7-8	NA	few	TRBJ1-3	TGTGCCAGCAGCTTAATGGACACCATATATTTT	CASSLMDTIYF
TRBV12-3/TRBV12-4	TRBD2	NA	TRBJ2-1	TGTGCCAGCAGCAACCAGGGACTAGCGGGTTCCTACAATGAGCAGTTCTTC	CASSNQGLAGSYNEQFF
TRBV5-1	NA	few	TRBJ2-7	TGCGCCAGCAGCTTTTGGGCAGGGACCTCCTACGAGCAGTACTTC	CASSFWAGTSYEQYF
TRBV12-3/TRBV12-4	NA	few	TRBJ2-2	TGTGCCAGCAGCAAAAAATTAGTGGGCGGGGAGCTGTTTTTT	CASSKKLVGGELFF
TRBV6-1	NA	NA	TRBJ1-5	TGTGCCAGCAACGCCCGGGGGGAGCGGGAGCCCCAGCATTTT	CASNARGEREPQHF
TRBV29-1	TRBD2	many	TRBJ2-7	TGCAGCGTCTTAGCGGGAATGGGGTACGAGCAGTACTTC	CSVLAGMGYEQYF
TRBV7-2	TRBD2	many	TRBJ2-5	TGTGCCAGCAGCCCGGGACTAGCGGAAGAGACCCAGTACTTC	CASSPGLAEETQYF
TRBV2	NA	NA	TRBJ2-5	TGTGCCAGCAGTCAAGGACGGACGGAGACCCAGTACTTC	CASSQGRTETQYF
TRBV2	NA	many	TRBJ2-7	TGTGCCATCGGGTCCGCCGGGCGCGAGCAGTACTTC	CAIGSAGREQYF
TRBV20-1	TRBD1	NA	TRBJ1-1	TGCAGTGCTAGGGACGGGACAGTTGGTGCAGCTTTCTTT	CSARDGTVGAAFF
TRBV15	NA	NA	TRBJ1-3	TGTGCCACCAGCAGAGATCCGGGGACCGGAAACACCATATATTTT	CATSRDPGTGNTIYF
TRBV29-1	NA	few	TRBJ2-5	TGCAGCGTCGGGCGGGGCCCGGAGACCCAGTACTTC	CSVGRGPETQYF